The clone carrying this T cell receptor beta chain showed up just once. This entry belongs to a study of Tregs in tolerant kidney transplant recipients. TCRdb's table, derived via immunoSEQ multiplex PCR, lists solely in-frame clones and lacks some. The sample contains roughly 68,000 clones, roughly 84% of which appear only once. Germline CDR1 is SEHNR and CDR2 is FQNEAQ (reference sequence). J was trimmed by 3 bases and V by 1 base; bases with no gene match: 2. The CDR3 length is 15 residues. Sequenced sample: CD4+ T cells from blood. This chain links TRBV7-9 with TRBJ1-1, with TRBD1 identical over 10 bases. The sequence was collected from a human donor in good health. The chain's CDR3 is CASSLGQGAHTEAFF. CDR3 in DNA: TGTGCCAGCAGCTTAGGACAGGGGGCGCACACTGAAGCTTTCTTT.